The 8 T cell receptor beta chains given below trace back to one sample, sequenced in a study of patients and donors after allogeneic stem cell transplantation. MiXCR, run by TCRdb on the RT-PCR reads, gives a single entry per CDR3 protein. The sample contains 900,000 to 1,000,000 distinct CDR3 sequences, more than 15% of which appear only once. The specimen was blood, either unsorted or a sorted T cell fraction (not recorded which). These receptors all come from a human donor who was either an allogeneic HSCT recipient or a stem cell or donor lymphocyte infusion donor (not recorded which). It is not recorded whose cells these are; they may come from a transplant donor.

The chain links TRBV4-3 to TRBJ1-6; D not resolved. V was cut by 0 bases and J by 10 bases, with 7 bases left in between. This CDR3 contains 13 residues. CDR1 is LGHNA, CDR2 YSLEER, per germline. CDR3 DNA sequence: TGCGCCAGCAGCCAAGATTGGAGCTCACCCCTCCACTTT. It specifies CASSQDWSSPLHF.

J is TRBJ2-1 and V is TRBV20-1; no reliable D call. Looked up from germline, CDR1 is DFQATT and CDR2 is SNEGSKA (reference sequence). This CDR3 comprises 14 residues. V lost 4 bases and J lost 5, with 15 bases in between. This chain's CDR3 is CSAKNAGSNNEQFF. CDR3 nucleotide sequence: TGCAGTGCTAAAAATGCCGGCTCGAACAATGAGCAGTTCTTC.

The chain employs TRBV12-5 and TRBJ2-2, with unresolved D. Trimming pared 0 bases from V and 4 bases from J, leaving 12 bases between. This CDR3 region has 16 residues. Germline assignment: CDR1 LGHNT and CDR2 FRNRAP. The CDR3 reads CASGLVRRSGTGELFF. In nucleotides, the CDR3 is TGTGCTAGTGGTTTGGTCCGGCGGTCGGGCACCGGGGAGCTGTTTTTT.

This clonotype was seen a handful of times. The chain employs TRBV10-3 and TRBJ2-2; 9 positions agree with TRBD2. The germline V gene encodes CDR1 ENHRY and CDR2 SYGVKD. This CDR3 is built from 16 residues. J gave up 5 bases and V 3 bases, and 7 bases lay outside the gene matches. The CDR3 nucleotides read TGTGCCATCAGTGAAATGACTAGCGGAGTAACCGGGGAGCTGTTTTTT. Its translation: CAISEMTSGVTGELFF.

The V gene is TRBV6-2 or TRBV6-3, the J gene TRBJ1-5; a possible D gene is TRBD1 (5 bases). This CDR3 region has 13 residues. From germline, CDR1 is MNHEY and CDR2 SVGEGT. V was shortened by 7 bases and J by 4 bases, with 11 bases between the two germline ends. This CDR3 is CASKGPLNQPQHF. CDR3 nucleotide sequence: TGTGCCAGCAAGGGACCCCTTAATCAGCCCCAGCATTTT.

The chain joins TRBV11-2 to TRBJ1-2; 7 bases line up with TRBD1. The CDR3 loop spans 14 amino acids. Unmatched junction bases numbered 10, after V lost 5 bases and J lost 7 bases. Germline values: CDR1 SGHAT, CDR2 FQNNGV. CDR3 loop: CASSRGQGEGGYTF. The DNA of the CDR3 is TGTGCCAGCAGCCGAGGGCAGGGGGAAGGTGGCTACACCTTC.

The chain couples TRBV9 to TRBJ2-1; 7 positions match TRBD2. Germline values: CDR1 SGDLS, CDR2 YYNGEE. V shed 0 bases and J 8 bases; nucleotides not matched to a gene: 8. The CDR3 contains 15 residues. The CDR3 here is CASSVGGRASDEQFF. The CDR3 DNA follows: TGTGCCAGCAGCGTAGGAGGGAGGGCCTCGGATGAGCAGTTCTTC.

This clonotype has only a few counts. This sequence joins TRBV20-1 and TRBJ2-1; 9 positions agree with TRBD2. CDR3 length: 16 residues. The junction had 9 bases not matched to a gene; V was cut back by 5 bases and J by 1 base. From germline, CDR1 is DFQATT and CDR2 SNEGSKA (reference sequence). In DNA form, the CDR3 reads TGCAGTGCTTGGGGTAGCGGGAGTGTTTCCTACAATGAGCAGTTCTTC. This gives the protein CSAWGSGSVSYNEQFF.